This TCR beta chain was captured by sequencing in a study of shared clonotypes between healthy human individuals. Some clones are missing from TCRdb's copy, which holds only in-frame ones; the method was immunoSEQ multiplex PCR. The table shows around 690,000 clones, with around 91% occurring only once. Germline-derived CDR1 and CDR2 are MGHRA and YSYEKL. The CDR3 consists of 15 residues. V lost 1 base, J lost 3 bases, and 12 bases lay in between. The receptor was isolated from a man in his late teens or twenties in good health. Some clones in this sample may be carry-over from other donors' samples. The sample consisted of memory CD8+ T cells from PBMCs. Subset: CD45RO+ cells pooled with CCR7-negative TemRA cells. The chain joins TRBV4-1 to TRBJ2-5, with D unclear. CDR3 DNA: TGCGCCAGCAGCCAAGTAAAGTTTGGGGAAGAGACCCAGTACTTC. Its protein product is CASSQVKFGEETQYF.